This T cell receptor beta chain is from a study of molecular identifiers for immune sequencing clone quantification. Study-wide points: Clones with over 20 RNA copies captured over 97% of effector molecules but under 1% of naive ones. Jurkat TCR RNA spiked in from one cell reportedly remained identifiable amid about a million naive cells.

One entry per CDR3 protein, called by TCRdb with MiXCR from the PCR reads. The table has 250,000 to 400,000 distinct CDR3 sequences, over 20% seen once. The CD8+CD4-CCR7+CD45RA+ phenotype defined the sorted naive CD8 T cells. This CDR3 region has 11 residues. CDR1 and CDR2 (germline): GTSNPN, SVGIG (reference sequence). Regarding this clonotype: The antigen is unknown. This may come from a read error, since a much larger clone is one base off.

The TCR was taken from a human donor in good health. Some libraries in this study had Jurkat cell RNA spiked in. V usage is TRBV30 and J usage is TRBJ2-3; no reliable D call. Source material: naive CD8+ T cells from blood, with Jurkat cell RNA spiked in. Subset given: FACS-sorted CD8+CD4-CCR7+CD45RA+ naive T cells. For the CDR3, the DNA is TGTGCCTGGAGTGAGGAGAATACGCGGTATTTT. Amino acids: CAWSEENTRYF.